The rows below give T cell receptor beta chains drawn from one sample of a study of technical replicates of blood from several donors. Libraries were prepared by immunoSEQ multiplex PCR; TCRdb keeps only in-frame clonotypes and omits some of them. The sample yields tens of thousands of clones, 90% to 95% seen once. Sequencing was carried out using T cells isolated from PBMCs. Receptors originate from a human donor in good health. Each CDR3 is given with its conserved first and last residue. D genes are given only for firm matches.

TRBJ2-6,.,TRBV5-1,CASSLVESGANVLTF,TGCGCCAGCAGCTTGGTTGAGTCTGGGGCCAACGTCCTGACTTTC
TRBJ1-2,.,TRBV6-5,CASSYYQGIYGYTF,TGTGCCAGCAGTTACTACCAGGGAATCTATGGCTACACCTTC
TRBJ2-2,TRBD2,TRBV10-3,CAISFTSGSSTGELFF,TGTGCCATCAGCTTCACTAGCGGGAGTAGTACCGGGGAGCTGTTTTTT
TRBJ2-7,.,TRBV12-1,CASRTSGALSYEQYF,TGTGCCAGCCGAACTAGCGGAGCCCTCTCCTACGAGCAGTACTTC
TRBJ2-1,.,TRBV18,CASSPVKLSSYNEQFF,TGTGCCAGCTCACCAGTTAAGCTTAGCTCCTACAATGAGCAGTTCTTC
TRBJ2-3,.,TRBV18,CASSPTPPAVISTDTQYF,TGTGCCAGCTCACCAACCCCGCCCGCAGTAATAAGCACAGATACGCAGTATTTT
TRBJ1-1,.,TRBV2,CASSEGRGSGRNTEAFF,TGTGCCAGCAGTGAGGGCAGGGGCTCGGGGCGGAACACTGAAGCTTTCTTT
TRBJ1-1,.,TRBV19,CASSMGGAPDWAFF,TGTGCCAGTAGTATGGGAGGGGCACCCGACTGGGCTTTCTTT
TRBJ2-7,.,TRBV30,CAWSPFHEQYF,TGTGCCTGGAGTCCCTTCCACGAGCAGTACTTC
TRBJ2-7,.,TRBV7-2,CASSLRGAHEQYF,TGTGCCAGCAGCTTAAGGGGTGCGCACGAGCAGTACTTC
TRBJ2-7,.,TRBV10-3,CAISDPKQGSYEQYF,TGTGCCATCAGTGACCCGAAACAGGGAAGCTACGAGCAGTACTTC
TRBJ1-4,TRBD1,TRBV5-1,CASSLQGHGEKLFF,TGCGCCAGCAGCTTACAGGGGCATGGCGAAAAACTGTTTTTT
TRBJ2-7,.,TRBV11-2,CASSSTSSYRYEQYF,TGTGCCAGCAGCTCAACTAGCTCGTACAGATACGAGCAGTACTTC
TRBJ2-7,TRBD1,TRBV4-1,CASSQWTGGRYEQYF,TGCGCCAGCAGCCAGTGGACAGGGGGGCGTTACGAGCAGTACTTC
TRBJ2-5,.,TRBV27,CASSHQQGLWETQYF,TGTGCCAGCAGCCACCAACAGGGATTATGGGAGACCCAGTACTTC
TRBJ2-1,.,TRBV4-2,CASSQDNGGEREQFF,TGTGCCAGCAGCCAAGATAACGGTGGGGAGCGGGAGCAGTTCTTC
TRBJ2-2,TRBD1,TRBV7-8,CASSPSQGQLNTGELFF,TGTGCCAGCAGCCCCTCACAGGGACAGTTGAACACCGGGGAGCTGTTTTTT
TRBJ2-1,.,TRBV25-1,CASRDMGPDEQFF,TGTGCCAGCAGGGACATGGGTCCCGATGAGCAGTTCTTC
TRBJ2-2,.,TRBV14,CASSQMGLHTGELFF,TGTGCCAGCAGCCAAATGGGACTTCACACCGGGGAGCTGTTTTTT
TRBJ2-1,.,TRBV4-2,CASSQERGRNEQFF,TGTGCCAGCAGCCAAGAGAGAGGGCGTAATGAGCAGTTCTTC
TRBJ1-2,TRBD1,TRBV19,CASSAPGTGLGGYTF,TGTGCCAGTAGTGCGCCCGGGACAGGGCTTGGAGGCTACACCTTC
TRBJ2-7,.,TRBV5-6,CASSRGRGSYEQYF,TGTGCCAGCAGCAGAGGACGGGGCTCCTACGAGCAGTACTTC